Each of the 26 T cell receptor beta chains below was sequenced from the same sample in a study of blood T cell repertoires in COVID-19. The protocol was immunoSEQ multiplex PCR, while the TCRdb copy is restricted to in-frame clones and leaves out a portion. The repertoire has 130,000 or so clones, about 86% of them found once; the top ten carry about 6%. The material sequenced was peripheral blood. Receptor source: a man older than 75 with active or convalescent COVID-19.

CDR3: CATSSLQGSDSYEQYF. The CDR3 nucleotides are TGTGCCACCAGCAGCCTCCAGGGCTCAGACTCCTACGAGCAGTACTTC. V and J are TRBV15 and TRBJ2-7; the D gene is possibly TRBD1 (5 bases). CDR1 is LNHNV, CDR2 YYDKDF, per germline (reference sequence). There are 16 residues in the CDR3. Trimming pared 3 bases from V and 0 bases from J, leaving 15 bases between.

This chain links TRBV27 with TRBJ1-2; D is possibly TRBD1 (6 bases). CDR1 is MNHEY, CDR2 SMNVEV, per germline (reference sequence). This CDR3 has 15 amino acids. The V and J ends lost 2 bases and 6 bases respectively, with 16 bases between them. The CDR3 nucleotides read TGTGCCAGCAGTTTAGAAGGTACAGGGCGGAATGGCTACACCTTC. This sequence encodes CASSLEGTGRNGYTF.

The chain is built from TRBV11-2 and TRBJ1-3, with D uncertain. The CDR3 sequence is 13 residues long. V lost 5 bases to trimming and J lost 0 bases, with 5 bases between them. Germline CDR1 SGHAT, CDR2 FQNNGV. The DNA for the CDR3 is TGTGCCAGCAGCCCGTCCTCTGGAAACACCATATATTTT. This encodes CASSPSSGNTIYF.

V is TRBV28 and J is TRBJ2-1; 7 bases align to TRBD2. The ends lost 3 bases at V and 4 bases at J; junction bases unmatched: 3. In germline, CDR1 is MDHEN, CDR2 SYDVKM. This CDR3 is 14 amino acids long. The DNA of the CDR3 is TGTGCCAGCAGTTTCAGCGGGGTATACAATGAGCAGTTCTTC. Translation gives CASSFSGVYNEQFF.

The rearrangement uses TRBV15 and TRBJ1-2, with D maybe TRBD1 (6 bases). V lost 4 bases, J lost 3 bases, and 12 bases lay in between. The length of the CDR3 is 14 residues. CDR1 LNHNV and CDR2 YYDKDF come from the germline V gene (reference sequence). CDR3 region: CATSKGTYDYGYTF. In nucleotides, the CDR3 is TGTGCCACCAGCAAAGGGACATACGACTATGGCTACACCTTC.

This chain links TRBV10-2 with TRBJ1-5; D uncertain. The ends were cut back, 6 bases at V and 5 bases at J, with 11 bases in the middle. Germline V CDR1 and CDR2: WSHSY, SAAADI. This CDR3 has 13 amino acids. Written as DNA, the CDR3 is TGCGCCAGCAGCCCCCAAGGAGATCAGCCCCAGCATTTT. Amino acids: CASSPQGDQPQHF.

The chain combines TRBV5-1 with TRBJ2-1, with TRBD2 identical over 13 bases. The J segment lost 1 base and the V segment lost 4 bases, leaving 2 bases of the junction unmatched. The CDR3 totals 16 residues. CDR1 SGHRS and CDR2 YFSETQ come from the germline V gene. DNA of the CDR3: TGCGCCAGCAGCGGACTAGCGGGGGCATCCTACAATGAGCAGTTCTTC. Translation gives CASSGLAGASYNEQFF.

As DNA, the CDR3 is TGTGCCAGCAGCCCGCCAGGGAACACTGAAGCTTTCTTT. The encoded protein is CASSPPGNTEAFF. The V and J genes are TRBV7-9 and TRBJ1-1; no definite D call. CDR3 length: 13 residues. Germline V gene data show CDR1 as SEHNR and CDR2 as FQNEAQ (reference sequence). V was shortened by 5 bases and J by 1 base, with 8 bases between the two germline ends.

The rearrangement links TRBV24-1 to TRBJ2-1, with TRBD1 matching 7 bases. V gave up 3 bases and J gave up 5 bases; unmatched junction bases: 3. In germline, CDR1 is KGHDR, CDR2 SFDVKD. CDR3 length: 14 residues. CDR3: CATSDGDSHNEQFF. The CDR3 region has the DNA TGTGCCACCAGTGATGGGGACAGCCACAATGAGCAGTTCTTC.

CDR3 loop: CASSFSRTDTQYF. CDR3 DNA sequence: TGTGCCAGTAGTTTCTCCCGCACAGATACGCAGTATTTT. This rearrangement joins TRBV19 to TRBJ2-3; D remains ambiguous. The CDR3 contains 13 residues. From germline, CDR1 is LNHDA and CDR2 SQIVND (reference sequence). The germline V and J ends were trimmed by 5 bases and 1 base, with 7 bases remaining between them.

The rearrangement uses TRBV5-8 and TRBJ2-1, with 8 bases that match TRBD1. Germline CDR1 reads SGHTS; CDR2 reads YDEGEE. The junction had 10 bases not matched to a gene; V was cut back by 6 bases and J by 8 bases. CDR3 length: 14 amino acids. The CDR3 nucleotides read TGTGCCAGCACCCCACTGACAGGGGCCTATGAGCAGTTCTTC. The encoded protein is CASTPLTGAYEQFF.

This rearrangement joins TRBV27 to TRBJ1-1; TRBD1 is a possible D gene (5 bases). Per the germline V gene, CDR1 is MNHEY and CDR2 is SMNVEV (reference sequence). The CDR3 extends over 14 amino acids. The germline V and J ends were trimmed by 8 bases and 3 bases, with 16 bases remaining between them. In DNA form, the CDR3 reads TGTGCCAGCGGAGCCCAGGGTCGCTACACTGAAGCTTTCTTT. Translated, it gives CASGAQGRYTEAFF.

This clone was counted many times. The CDR3 sequence: CASSPGGGGTDTQYF. Written as DNA, the CDR3 is TGTGCCAGCAGCCCCGGTGGAGGGGGCACAGATACGCAGTATTTT. The V call is TRBV6-4, the J call TRBJ2-3; tentative D call: TRBD2 (6 bases). CDR1 is MRHNA, CDR2 SNTAGT, per germline. CDR3 length equals 15 residues. V was clipped by 6 bases and J by 1 base, with 14 bases between them.

This clone was observed a single time. The rearrangement links TRBV4-1 to TRBJ2-1; 8 bases fit TRBD2. Germline CDR1 MGHRA, CDR2 YSYEKL. J was trimmed by 5 bases and V by 1 base; bases with no gene match: 4. The length of the CDR3 is 15 residues. CDR3 residues: CASSQAGGNNNEQFF. The DNA for the CDR3 is TGCGCCAGCAGCCAAGCGGGGGGGAACAACAATGAGCAGTTCTTC.

This chain joins TRBV28 and TRBJ1-6; 10 bases agree with TRBD1. CDR3 size: 13 residues. Germline V gives CDR1 MDHEN, CDR2 SYDVKM. Losses at the gene ends were 5 bases for V and 9 bases for J; bases not matched to a gene: 1. The CDR3 DNA reads TGTGCCAGCAGTGGGGACAGGGGTTCACCCCTCCACTTT. Protein product: CASSGDRGSPLHF.

The gene calls are TRBV12-3 or TRBV12-4 and TRBJ1-2; D is ambiguous. The CDR3 consists of 13 residues. The ends were cut back, 6 bases at V and 7 bases at J, with 15 bases in the middle. CDR3 bases: TGTGCCAGCAGACCTACGGGGATGGGTGGCTACACCTTC. It yields the protein CASRPTGMGGYTF.

This clone showed up just a few times. The chain recombines TRBV5-1 with TRBJ1-1; 9 bases map to TRBD1. This CDR3 has 17 amino acids. Germline lookup yields CDR1 SGHRS and CDR2 YFSETQ. The V segment lost 4 bases and the J segment 4 bases; nucleotides outside the gene matches: 14. CDR3 bases: TGCGCCAGCAGCGTAGGGACAGGGTCCCTGGTAGGCACTGAAGCTTTCTTT. The encoded protein is CASSVGTGSLVGTEAFF. Full variable domain (missing parts from reference TRBV5-1 and TRBJ1-1): KAGVTQTPRYLIKTRGQQVTLSCSPISGHRSVSWYQQTPGQGLQFLFEYFSETQRNKGNFPGRFSGRQFSNSRSEMNVSTLELGDSALYLCASSVGTGSLVGTEAFFGQGTRLTVV.

The rearrangement links TRBV6-2 or TRBV6-3 to TRBJ1-5; 8 bases align to TRBD1. Losses at the gene ends were 4 bases for V and 7 bases for J; bases not matched to a gene: 6. The CDR3 is 14 residues long. In germline, CDR1 is MNHEY, CDR2 SVGEGT. CDR3 coding DNA: TGTGCCAGCAGTTTACAGGGGGGGAACCAGCCCCAGCATTTT. Translating it yields CASSLQGGNQPQHF.

This chain uses TRBV11-2 with TRBJ2-3, with 8 bases matching TRBD1. The CDR3 is made up of 14 amino acids. Germline CDR1 is SGHAT and CDR2 is FQNNGV. Trimming took 4 bases from V and 6 from J; bases not matched to a gene: 6. The CDR3 loop is CASSSGQGRDTQYF. The CDR3 coding sequence is TGTGCCAGCAGCTCCGGACAGGGCCGGGATACGCAGTATTTT.

This chain connects TRBV7-2 to TRBJ1-3, with 8 bases lining up with TRBD1. Losses at the gene ends were 3 bases for V and 4 bases for J; bases not matched to a gene: 5. Germline V gives CDR1 SGHTA, CDR2 FQGNSA. The CDR3 extends over 15 amino acids. The CDR3 region is CASSFQTGGGNTIYF. For the CDR3, the DNA is TGTGCCAGCAGCTTCCAAACAGGGGGAGGAAACACCATATATTTT.

The CDR3 DNA is TGCAGTGGACAAGAAGACTATGGCTACACCTTC. Its protein is CSGQEDYGYTF. This chain links TRBV20-1 with TRBJ1-2, with unresolved D. V lost 7 bases to trimming and J lost 3 bases, with 9 bases between them. Germline CDR1 reads DFQATT; CDR2 reads SNEGSKA (reference sequence). The CDR3 is 11 residues long.

The rearrangement links TRBV4-1 to TRBJ1-4; D is unresolved. The CDR3 covers 16 residues. V was shortened by 6 bases and J by 5 bases, with 19 bases between the two germline ends. Germline V gene data show CDR1 as MGHRA and CDR2 as YSYEKL. The CDR3 here is CASRKTYAGRNEKLFF. The CDR3 coding sequence is TGCGCCAGCAGGAAAACCTACGCGGGTAGAAATGAAAAACTGTTTTTT.

This clone occurred once. The rearrangement links TRBV7-9 to TRBJ2-2, with a possible D match to TRBD2 (5 bases). The CDR3 spans 14 residues. V lost 0 bases and J 6 bases, leaving 8 bases between the germline ends. Germline V gene data show CDR1 as SEHNR and CDR2 as FQNEAQ (reference sequence). The CDR3 nucleotides read TGTGCCAGCAGCTTAGCGGCGGGTTCCGGGGAGCTGTTTTTT. It is translated as CASSLAAGSGELFF.

The rearrangement joins TRBV4-2 to TRBJ1-4, with D hard to call. Germline CDR1 reads LGHNA; CDR2 reads YNFKEQ. The V and J ends lost 1 base and 3 bases respectively, with 12 bases between them. The CDR3 spans 16 residues. In DNA form, the CDR3 reads TGTGCCAGCAGCCAAGTACTCGGCAGGTCTAATGAAAAACTGTTTTTT. Translating gives CASSQVLGRSNEKLFF.

J is TRBJ2-5 and V is TRBV7-2; D is ambiguous. Trimming took 8 bases from V and 2 from J, leaving 12 bases between them. Germline V gene data show CDR1 as SGHTA and CDR2 as FQGNSA. The CDR3 sequence is 13 residues long. CDR3 protein: CASSSELQETQYF. CDR3 DNA: TGTGCCAGCTCATCTGAGCTGCAAGAGACCCAGTACTTC.

J is TRBJ1-2 and V is TRBV19; 9 bases align to TRBD1. CDR3 length equals 14 residues. Germline V lookup: CDR1 LNHDA, CDR2 SQIVND (reference sequence). J gave up 3 bases and V 7 bases, and 6 bases lay outside the gene matches. The CDR3 spells CASKPTGGDYGYTF. CDR3 sequence (DNA): TGTGCCAGTAAACCGACAGGGGGGGACTATGGCTACACCTTC.